These 20 T cell receptor beta chains were all obtained from the same sample, sequenced in a study of T-cell memory formation after mild COVID-19. Each CDR3 protein is one row after TCRdb ran MiXCR on the 5' RACE reads. This sample yields under 300,000 distinct CDR3 sequences, of which 7.5% to 9.5% are seen a single time; approximately 22% belongs to the top ten. The sample was PBMCs or a T cell subset sorted from them (not recorded which). These receptors originate from a man aged 18-30 years who had mild COVID-19 (a few samples of this study predate the infection). Cell type and time point are not known.

The chain uses TRBV5-1 and TRBJ2-6; D is perhaps TRBD2 (5 bases). CDR3 length equals 15 residues. V lost 5 bases and J 4 bases, leaving 13 bases between the germline ends. Germline V gene lookup returns CDR1 SGHRS and CDR2 YFSETQ. DNA for the CDR3: TGCGCCAGCAGAGAGGGATCGGCCGGGGCCAACGTCCTGACTTTC. This sequence encodes CASREGSAGANVLTF.

This clonotype was found a few times. The chain links TRBV7-8 to TRBJ2-1; 8 bases match TRBD2. The CDR3 runs to 17 residues. The V and J ends lost 5 bases and 7 bases, in that order; junction bases with no gene match: 16. CDR1 and CDR2 (germline): SGHVS, FQNEAQ. The CDR3, as DNA: TGTGCCAGCAGCAAACGGAATCTCGGTAGCGGGGCTAATGAGCAGTTCTTC. Residues: CASSKRNLGSGANEQFF.

There are a few counts of this clonotype. The chain joins TRBV7-2 to TRBJ1-6; a weak D match, TRBD1 (6 bases). This CDR3 comprises 15 residues. Trimming stripped 6 bases from V and 9 bases from J, with 18 bases between. Per the germline V gene, CDR1 is SGHTA and CDR2 is FQGNSA. The CDR3 DNA sequence: TGTGCCAGCAGGCTCCGGGGGGGCTCTGCTTCACCCCTCCACTTT. It yields the protein CASRLRGGSASPLHF. Full variable domain (rest looked up from reference TRBV7-2 and TRBJ1-6): GAGVSQSPSNKVTEKGKDVELRCDPISGHTALYWYRQSLGQGLEFLIYFQGNSAPDKSGLPSDRFSAERTGGSVSTLTIQRTQQEDSAVYLCASRLRGGSASPLHFGNGTRLTVT.

This clonotype was seen a few times. The genes are TRBV9 and TRBJ1-3; maybe TRBD1 (5 bases). The CDR3 covers 16 residues. Between the trimmed V and J ends, which lost 0 bases and 0 bases, there was a span of 10 bases. Per germline, CDR1 SGDLS and CDR2 YYNGEE. CDR3 region: CASSVAEGSSGNTIYF. The CDR3 DNA is TGTGCCAGCAGCGTAGCTGAGGGGAGCTCTGGAAACACCATATATTTT. The whole variable domain, filled in from reference TRBV9 and TRBJ1-3, reads DSGVTQTPKHLITATGQRVTLRCSPRSGDLSVYWYQQSLDQGLQFLIQYYNGEERAKGNILERFSAQQFPDLHSELNLSSLELGDSALYFCASSVAEGSSGNTIYFGEGSWLTVV.

Many counts were recorded for this clonotype. The chain carries TRBV5-1 and TRBJ2-1; tentatively, D is TRBD1 (5 bases). Trimming took off 7 bases at V and 4 bases at J, with 24 bases between the two ends. The CDR3 spans 17 residues. Germline CDR1 reads SGHRS; CDR2 reads YFSETQ. The CDR3 DNA follows: TGCGCCAGCTCCTTGGGCCAGGGTTCGAGTTCGTACAATGAGCAGTTCTTC. Translated, it gives CASSLGQGSSSYNEQFF.

This chain connects TRBV7-2 to TRBJ2-5; D is possibly TRBD2 (5 bases). The J call may not be correct, given that the DNA end is closer to TRBJ2-1. The germline gives CDR1 SGHTA, CDR2 FQGNSA. CDR3 length: 13 amino acids. Here the CDR3 DNA reads TGTGCCAGCAGCCCCTCCGGCCGGACTTCGCAGTTCTTC. It specifies CASSPSGRTSQFF.

In this sample, this clonotype turned up a few times. The chain uses TRBV10-3 and TRBJ2-2; D gene uncertain. V was trimmed by 6 bases and J by 2 bases, leaving 1 base between them. The length of the CDR3 is 11 residues. Germline assignment: CDR1 ENHRY and CDR2 SYGVKD. This CDR3 is CAISNTGELFF. CDR3 DNA sequence: TGTGCCATCAGCAACACCGGGGAGCTGTTTTTT.

The chain is built from TRBV4-3 and TRBJ2-3, with a tentative D call TRBD1 (5 bases). This CDR3 contains 15 residues. Germline assignment: CDR1 LGHNA and CDR2 YSLEER. The V end was cut by 3 bases, the J end by 3 bases, with 13 bases between. DNA for the CDR3: TGCGCCAGCAGCCAGTCGACAGCTCGAACAGATACGCAGTATTTT. This encodes CASSQSTARTDTQYF.

This clonotype was found a few times. V gene TRBV18 combines with J gene TRBJ1-2; tentatively, D is TRBD1 (5 bases). Germline V gene data show CDR1 as KGHSH and CDR2 as LQKENI. Trimming removed 0 bases at V and 4 bases at J, with 9 bases between. This CDR3 spans 14 amino acids. The CDR3 sequence: CASSPPGGIYGYTF. As DNA, the CDR3 is TGTGCCAGCTCACCACCGGGGGGTATCTATGGCTACACCTTC.

The chain links TRBV3-1 to TRBJ2-2; D may be TRBD1 (6 bases). The germline V gene encodes CDR1 LGHDT and CDR2 YNNKEL (reference sequence). Trimming cost V 2 bases and J 7 bases, with 11 bases left between them. This CDR3 is 14 amino acids long. The CDR3, as DNA: TGTGCCAGCAGCCAAAACAGGGCAGGCGGGGAGCTGTTTTTT. Its protein product is CASSQNRAGGELFF.

This clonotype was seen a handful of times. The genes are TRBV28 and TRBJ1-2; 7 bases agree with TRBD1. The J segment lost 2 bases and the V segment lost 5 bases, leaving 11 bases of the junction unmatched. This CDR3 is built from 16 residues. Germline V gene lookup returns CDR1 MDHEN and CDR2 SYDVKM. CDR3 region: CASSPRGARGNYGYTF. The CDR3 coding sequence is TGTGCCAGCAGTCCACGTGGGGCCAGGGGGAACTATGGCTACACCTTC.

The chain joins TRBV4-1 to TRBJ2-3; perhaps D is TRBD1 or TRBD2 (5 bases each). The CDR3 is 13 amino acids. Germline CDR1 is MGHRA and CDR2 is YSYEKL. Between the trimmed V and J ends, which lost 0 bases and 12 bases, there was a span of 13 bases. The CDR3 spells CASSQDRQGVQYF. The CDR3 nucleotides read TGCGCCAGCAGCCAAGATCGTCAGGGAGTTCAGTATTTT.

This clonotype was detected ten times or more. This chain joins TRBV2 and TRBJ2-1; D is uncertain. The CDR3 sequence is 10 residues long. CDR1 and CDR2 from the germline V gene are SNHLY and FYNNEI. V lost 6 bases, J lost 6 bases, and 3 bases lay in between. For the CDR3, the DNA is TGTGCCAGCAGCCGCAATGAGCAGTTCTTC. Its protein is CASSRNEQFF.

The chain employs TRBV18 and TRBJ1-4; weak D call: TRBD1 (6 bases). V dropped 3 bases and J dropped 4 bases, with 15 bases sitting between them. Germline CDR1 KGHSH, CDR2 LQKENI. This CDR3 is 16 amino acids long. As DNA, the CDR3 is TGTGCCAGCTCACCGTTCCAGGACAGCCTTAATGAAAAACTGTTTTTT. It yields the protein CASSPFQDSLNEKLFF.

This clonotype was seen a single time. The chain is built from TRBV27 and TRBJ1-5; maybe TRBD1 (6 bases). CDR1 is MNHEY and CDR2 is SMNVEV in the germline V gene (reference sequence). CDR3 length equals 15 residues. V was trimmed by 7 bases and J by 2 bases, leaving 15 bases between them. CDR3 in amino acids: CASKPTGWGNQPQHF. In nucleotides, the CDR3 is TGTGCCAGCAAACCTACAGGGTGGGGCAATCAGCCCCAGCATTTT.

In this sample, this clonotype turned up a few times. The genes are TRBV7-2 and TRBJ2-3; 13 nucleotides agree with TRBD2. V lost 11 bases and J lost 2; bases outside the gene matches: 1. Looked up from germline, CDR1 is SGHTA and CDR2 is FQGNSA. The CDR3 is 13 amino acids. The CDR3 sequence is CAGTSGITDTQYF. The CDR3 DNA reads TGTGCCGGGACTAGCGGGATCACAGATACGCAGTATTTT.

This clonotype appeared a few times. This chain uses TRBV11-3 with TRBJ2-5; 11 bases match TRBD1. The germline V gene has CDR1 SGHNT and CDR2 YENEEA. After removal of 4 bases from V and 3 bases from J, the junction contained 4 bases not matched to a gene. The CDR3 extends over 15 amino acids. This CDR3 is CASSSGTGGEETQYF. The CDR3 nucleotides read TGTGCCAGCAGCTCCGGGACAGGGGGAGAAGAGACCCAGTACTTC.

V is TRBV14 and J is TRBJ2-7, with D maybe TRBD1 (6 bases). Germline V gives CDR1 SGHDN, CDR2 FVKESK. The length of the CDR3 is 14 residues. Trimming left V 2 bases short and J 7 bases short, with 15 bases between. CDR3 nucleotide sequence: TGTGCCAGCAGCCAATCTTACAGGGCATTGGAGCAGTACTTC. Its protein product is CASSQSYRALEQYF.

The genes are TRBV6-6 and TRBJ2-2; D ambiguous. This CDR3 is built from 16 residues. CDR1 and CDR2 (germline): MNHNY, SVGAGI (reference sequence). V was shortened by 0 bases and J by 4 bases, with 12 bases between the two germline ends. The CDR3 is CASSYSPDRSTGELFF. CDR3 in DNA: TGTGCCAGCAGTTACTCCCCGGACCGAAGCACCGGGGAGCTGTTTTTT.

The chain recombines TRBV5-4 with TRBJ1-1, with D perhaps TRBD1 (5 bases). The germline V and J ends were trimmed by 5 bases and 4 bases, with 18 bases remaining between them. This CDR3 is 15 amino acids long. Germline CDR1 and CDR2: SGHNT and YYREEE (reference sequence). In DNA form, the CDR3 reads TGTGCCAGCAGTCAAGAGCTCTGGGGGGGCACTGAAGCTTTCTTT. This translates into CASSQELWGGTEAFF.